This T cell receptor beta chain derives from a study of cytomegalovirus exposure and HLA in healthy donors. This clone showed up just once. The PCR made use of 60 Vbeta and 13 Jbeta primers. Repertoires were generated with immunoSEQ multiplex PCR, while TCRdb's copy carries only in-frame clones and drops some. The sample holds 150,000 to 200,000 clones, less than 85% seen once. Trimming stripped 11 bases from V and 0 bases from J, with 11 bases between. CDR3 length: 12 residues. CDR1 and CDR2 (germline): MNHEY, SVGAGI. The sequence was collected from a man in his sixties in good health and CMV-seronegative. The chain couples TRBV6-5 to TRBJ2-7; D is perhaps TRBD2 (6 bases). The sequenced material came from PBMCs. The CDR3 reads CAGGRNSYEQYF. The CDR3 bases are TGTGCCGGGGGGAGAAACTCCTACGAGCAGTACTTC.